The next 9 T cell receptor beta chains were all read from a single sample in a study of preoperative IRX-2 immunotherapy in early breast cancer. TCRdb's copy holds only in-frame clones and misses some; the assay was immunoSEQ multiplex PCR. The table lists tens of thousands of clones, roughly 90% of them singletons. Treatment indicated: preoperative locoregional IRX-2 cytokine immunotherapy. This material was obtained from a patient treated with IRX-2 immunotherapy. These receptors came from a human donor with breast cancer.

The chain carries TRBV5-1 and TRBJ2-7; 7 positions match TRBD1. The CDR3 has 15 residues. CDR1 is SGHRS, CDR2 YFSETQ, per germline. V gave up 3 bases and J gave up 4 bases; unmatched junction bases: 10. The chain's CDR3 is CASSSLRGQKYEQYF. The CDR3 bases are TGCGCCAGCAGCTCTTTAAGGGGACAGAAATACGAGCAGTACTTC. Full variable domain (outside the CDR3, taken from reference TRBV5-1 and TRBJ2-7): KAGVTQTPRYLIKTRGQQVTLSCSPISGHRSVSWYQQTPGQGLQFLFEYFSETQRNKGNFPGRFSGRQFSNSRSEMNVSTLELGDSALYLCASSSLRGQKYEQYFGPGTRLTVT.

The J gene is TRBJ2-3, the V gene TRBV5-1; a possible D gene is TRBD2 (6 bases). Germline assignment: CDR1 SGHRS and CDR2 YFSETQ. V lost 0 bases and J 0 bases, leaving 11 bases between the germline ends. This CDR3 is 16 amino acids long. CDR3 protein: CASSLDGSGSTDTQYF. The CDR3 DNA reads TGCGCCAGCAGCTTGGATGGTAGCGGAAGCACAGATACGCAGTATTTT.

V usage is TRBV11-3 and J usage is TRBJ2-5, with 9 bases fitting TRBD2. Germline CDR1 SGHNT, CDR2 YENEEA. Losses at the gene ends were 0 bases for V and 3 bases for J; bases not matched to a gene: 8. The CDR3 covers 17 residues. For the CDR3, the DNA is TGTGCCAGCAGCTTAGATCATGAGACTAGCGGTAAAGAGACCCAGTACTTC. Translated, it gives CASSLDHETSGKETQYF.

The rearrangement uses TRBV11-2 and TRBJ2-2; D not certain. Trimming cost V 5 bases and J 9 bases, with 19 bases left between them. The CDR3 length is 15 residues. The germline V gene has CDR1 SGHAT and CDR2 FQNNGV. This CDR3 is CASSPRGTAVRELFF. In DNA form, the CDR3 reads TGTGCCAGCAGCCCACGCGGCACCGCGGTACGGGAGCTGTTTTTT.

This clone was seen just once. The chain links TRBV7-2 to TRBJ2-3, with TRBD2 matching 11 bases. The CDR3 is made up of 16 amino acids. Germline V gene sequence: CDR1 SGHTA, CDR2 FQGNSA. J lost 4 bases, V lost 5 bases, and 8 bases had no gene match. The CDR3 protein is CASSPNSGGAADTQYF. The CDR3 bases are TGTGCCAGCAGCCCTAATAGCGGGGGGGCCGCAGATACGCAGTATTTT. Supplemented by reference TRBV7-2 and TRBJ2-3, the full variable domain reads GAGVSQSPSNKVTEKGKDVELRCDPISGHTALYWYRQSLGQGLEFLIYFQGNSAPDKSGLPSDRFSAERTGGSVSTLTIQRTQQEDSAVYLCASSPNSGGAADTQYFGPGTRLTVL.

The V gene is TRBV19, the J gene TRBJ2-2; TRBD1 matches 9 bases. This CDR3 has 13 residues. Germline V gives CDR1 LNHDA, CDR2 SQIVND (reference sequence). Trimming cost V 10 bases and J 7 bases; bases outside gene matches: 7. CDR3 nucleotides: TGTGCCACGCGAACAGGGGGCAGCGGGGAGCTGTTTTTT. Its protein is CATRTGGSGELFF.

The rearrangement joins TRBV28 to TRBJ2-4, with D perhaps assigned TRBD1 or TRBD2 (6 bases each). Trimming took off 7 bases at V and 6 bases at J, with 16 bases between the two ends. This CDR3 spans 14 amino acids. Per germline, CDR1 MDHEN and CDR2 SYDVKM. CDR3 sequence reads: CASMVEGGSNIQYF. Here the CDR3 DNA reads TGTGCCAGCATGGTGGAGGGGGGTTCAAACATTCAGTACTTC.

This chain uses TRBV2 with TRBJ2-7; 11 bases line up with TRBD1. CDR3 length: 14 amino acids. The junction had 2 bases not matched to a gene; V was cut back by 6 bases and J by 1 base. Looked up from germline, CDR1 is SNHLY and CDR2 is FYNNEI. Here the CDR3 DNA reads TGTGCCAGCAGGGGGACAGGGGGGTCCTACGAGCAGTACTTC. Residues: CASRGTGGSYEQYF.

V and J are TRBV28 and TRBJ2-7, with a tentative D call TRBD1 (5 bases). From germline, CDR1 is MDHEN and CDR2 SYDVKM. The CDR3 covers 11 residues. The V and J ends lost 8 bases and 3 bases respectively, with 8 bases between them. The chain's CDR3 is CASADNYEQYF. CDR3 bases: TGTGCCAGCGCGGACAACTACGAGCAGTACTTC.